The present T cell receptor (beta chain) was sequenced within a study of T cells in Graves' hyperthyroidism and ophthalmopathy. Study-level points and caveats: Blood samples included most of the expanded thyroid clonotypes exceeding 0.001.

For the diagnoses, clinical symptoms, serum thyroxine and TRAb, thyroid ultrasound and orbital computed tomography were used. This sample holds PBMCs from 9.5 to 10 ml fresh peripheral blood. Amplified TCR beta CDR3 regions derived from RNA transcripts. First-round RT-PCR targeting the TCR CDR3 was performed with the HTBI primer set. A single record per CDR3 protein comes from TCRdb applying MiXCR to the multiplex PCR reads. This sample has hundreds of thousands of distinct CDR3 sequences, with 12% to 15% found just once. CDR3 length: 11 amino acids. Trimming took off 2 bases at V and 9 bases at J, with 7 bases between the two ends. Germline V gives CDR1 KGHSH, CDR2 LQKENI. This clonotype was seen repeatedly, ten times or more. Its specificity is unknown.

This clonotype originated in a woman between 18 and 30 years old with Graves' hyperthyroidism. The sequencing input was blood. This sequence joins TRBV18 and TRBJ2-5; D is undetermined. In nucleotides, the CDR3 is TGTGCCAGCTCACCATCTGGGGCCCAGTACTTC. Translated, it gives CASSPSGAQYF.